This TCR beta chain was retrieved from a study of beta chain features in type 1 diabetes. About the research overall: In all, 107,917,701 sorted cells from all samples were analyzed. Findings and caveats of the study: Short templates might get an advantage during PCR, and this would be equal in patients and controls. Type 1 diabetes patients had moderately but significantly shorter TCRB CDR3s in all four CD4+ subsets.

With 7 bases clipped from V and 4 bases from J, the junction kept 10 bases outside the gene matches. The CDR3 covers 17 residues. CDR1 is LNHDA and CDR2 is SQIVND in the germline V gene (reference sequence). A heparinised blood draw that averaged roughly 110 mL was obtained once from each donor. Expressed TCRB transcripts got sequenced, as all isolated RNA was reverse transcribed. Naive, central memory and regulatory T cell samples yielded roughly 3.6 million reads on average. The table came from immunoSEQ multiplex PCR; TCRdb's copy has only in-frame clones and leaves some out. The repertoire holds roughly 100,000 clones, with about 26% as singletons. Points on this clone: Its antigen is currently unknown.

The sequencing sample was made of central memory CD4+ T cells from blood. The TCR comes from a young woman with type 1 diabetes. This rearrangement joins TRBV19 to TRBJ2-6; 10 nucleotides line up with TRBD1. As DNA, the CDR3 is TGTGCCAGTAAACGAGGACAGGGGGGGTCCGGGGCCAACGTCCTGACTTTC. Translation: CASKRGQGGSGANVLTF.